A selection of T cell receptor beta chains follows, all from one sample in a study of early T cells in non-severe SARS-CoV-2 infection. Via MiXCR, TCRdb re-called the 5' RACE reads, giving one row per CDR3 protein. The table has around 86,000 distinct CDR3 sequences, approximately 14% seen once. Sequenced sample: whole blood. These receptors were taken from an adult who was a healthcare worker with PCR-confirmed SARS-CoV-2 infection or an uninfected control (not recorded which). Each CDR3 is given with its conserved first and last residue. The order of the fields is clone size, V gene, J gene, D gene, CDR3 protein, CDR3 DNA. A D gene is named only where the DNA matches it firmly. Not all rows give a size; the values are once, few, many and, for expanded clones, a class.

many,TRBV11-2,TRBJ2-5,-,CASSRGGTDIQETQYF,TGTGCCAGCAGCCGAGGCGGGACAGACATCCAAGAGACCCAGTACTTC
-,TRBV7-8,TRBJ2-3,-,CASSLTARTDTQYF,TGTGCCAGCAGCTTAACAGCTCGCACAGATACGCAGTATTTT
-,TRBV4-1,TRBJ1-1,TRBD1,CASSQPRDRVFGEAFF,TGCGCCAGCAGCCAACCCCGGGACAGGGTCTTTGGGGAAGCTTTCTTT
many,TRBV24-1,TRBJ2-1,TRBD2,CATSELGTSAHNEQFF,TGTGCCACCAGTGAATTGGGGACTAGCGCCCACAATGAGCAGTTCTTC
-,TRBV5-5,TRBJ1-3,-,CASSLLDARENF,TGTGCCAGCAGCTTGTTGGACGCTAGAGAGAATTTT
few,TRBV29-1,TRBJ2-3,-,CSHQDRVSTDTQYF,TGCAGCCATCAAGACAGAGTTAGCACAGATACGCAGTATTTT
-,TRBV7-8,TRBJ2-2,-,CASSTMTAHTGELFF,TGTGCCAGCAGCACCATGACAGCGCACACCGGGGAGCTGTTTTTT
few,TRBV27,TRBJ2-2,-,CASSPGRSTNTGELVF,TGTGCCAGCAGCCCGGGACGGAGTACGAACACCGGGGAGCTGGTTTTT
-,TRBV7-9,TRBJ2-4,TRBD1,CASSYDRVGIQYF,TGTGCCAGCAGCTACGACAGGGTGGGCATTCAGTACTTC
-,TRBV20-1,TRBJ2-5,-,CSARRGAPRETQYF,TGCAGTGCTAGGAGGGGGGCGCCCAGGGAGACCCAGTACTTC
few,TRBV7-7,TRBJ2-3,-,CASSPGPRGTDTQYF,TGTGCCAGCAGCCCGGGACCCCGGGGAACAGATACGCAGTATTTT
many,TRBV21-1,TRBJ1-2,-,CASSKFTGRGYTF,TGTGCCAGCAGCAAGTTCACCGGTAGGGGCTACACCTTC
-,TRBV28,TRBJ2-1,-,CASSQGHNEQFF,TGTGCCAGCAGTCAGGGTCACAATGAGCAGTTCTTC
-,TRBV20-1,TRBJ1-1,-,CSASRGSAEAFF,TGCAGTGCTAGTCGGGGGAGTGCTGAAGCTTTCTTT